A selection of T cell receptor beta chains follows, all from one sample in a study of vaccination and CD4 T cells after COVID-19. The antigens these receptors bind are not known. TCRdb re-derived calls from the PCR reads in MiXCR, one entry per CDR3 protein. Of about 16,000 distinct CDR3 sequences in the sample, around 50% were seen once. This specimen consisted of CD4+ T cells from blood, cultured in vitro, obtained before SARS-CoV-2 vaccination. The receptors here all came from a human donor who had recovered from COVID-19. Both conserved end residues are part of each CDR3. Clone size, where shown, is once, few, many, or a class for clones that have expanded.

j_gene | v_gene | len | abundance | CDR3aa
TRBJ1-6 | TRBV7-2 | 13 | - | CAILDRVKSPLHF
TRBJ2-7 | TRBV5-4 | 16 | - | CASSSKSRDSPNEQYF
TRBJ2-2 | TRBV6-5 | 15 | - | CASSYSSGNPGELFF
TRBJ1-1 | TRBV6-2/TRBV6-3 | 16 | few | CASSYSYRTANTEAFF
TRBJ1-2 | TRBV10-3 | 15 | - | CAISESGGGRKGLTF
TRBJ1-5 | TRBV20-1 | 15 | few | CSARDGREGNQPQHF
TRBJ2-2 | TRBV20-1 | 14 | - | CSARVDLLTGELFF
TRBJ2-7 | TRBV7-8 | 12 | - | CASGTGSYEQYF
TRBJ2-5 | TRBV5-4 | 15 | - | CASSPRNRGMETQYF
TRBJ2-1 | TRBV6-1 | 15 | - | CASSPGLAGLNEQFF
TRBJ2-7 | TRBV15 | 12 | - | CATSRTAGEQYF
TRBJ2-3 | TRBV6-1 | 14 | - | CASSPAGVRDTQYF
TRBJ2-7 | TRBV11-2 | 13 | - | CASSLDRSYEQYF
TRBJ1-6 | TRBV6-1 | 15 | - | CASRTGRRDFYPLHF
TRBJ2-3 | TRBV7-3 | 14 | - | CASSLTSDADTQYF
TRBJ2-7 | TRBV6-1 | 11 | - | CASRQGYEQYF
TRBJ2-7 | TRBV11-2 | 19 | few | CASSLGGASGAPGANEQYF
TRBJ2-5 | TRBV7-9 | 13 | - | CASRTGREETQYF
TRBJ2-5 | TRBV6-2/TRBV6-3 | 13 | - | CASSRGLQETQYF